One TCR beta chain is described in this entry. The target antigen is unknown. This same CDR3 is encoded by further DNA sequences in the sample. The data were produced by immunoSEQ multiplex PCR, yet TCRdb's version contains in-frame clones alone and is incomplete. The sample yields 2 million to 2.5 million clones, just under 95% seen once. This record belongs to a study of shared clonotypes between healthy human individuals. Findings and caveats of the study: Larger richness was generally estimated for naive than memory subsets. When naive CD4 clonotypes were compared across four donors, 4% to 6.5% were shared. Rarefaction showed sorted-subset sequencing was incomplete despite large depth.

Trimming took 3 bases from V and 4 from J; bases not matched to a gene: 2. The germline V gene has CDR1 SGHNT and CDR2 YYREEE (reference sequence). The length of the CDR3 is 13 residues. Sequencing used naive CD4+ T cells from PBMCs. Specified subset: CD45RA+ positively selected. The receptor's source is a man aged 18 to 35 in good health. Some clones in this sample may be carry-over from other donors' samples. The chain couples TRBV5-4 to TRBJ2-7; 9 bases agree with TRBD1. CDR3: CASSWGQGYEQYF. CDR3 nucleotides: TGTGCCAGCAGCTGGGGACAGGGTTACGAGCAGTACTTC.